This T cell receptor (beta chain) originates from a study of early T cells in non-severe SARS-CoV-2 infection. Study in general: Chains were not paired, and sequencing was done on bulk RNA from unsorted whole blood. General study results and limits: Sequences matched to VDJdb favored anti-spike CD8 responses, while private and CD4 specificities were missed.

This clonotype was seen repeatedly, ten times or more. Its antigen is not known. Unique molecular identifiers (one per individual cDNA molecule) were attached. TCRdb re-derived calls from the 5' RACE reads in MiXCR, one entry per CDR3 protein. Of approximately 81,000 distinct CDR3 sequences in the sample, less than 8% were seen once. This TCR was recovered from an adult who was a healthcare worker with PCR-confirmed SARS-CoV-2 infection or an uninfected control (not recorded which). Sequenced material: whole blood.

CDR3: CASIKSGGAEEQYF. CDR3 nucleotide sequence: TGTGCCAGCATAAAGAGCGGGGGGGCTGAAGAGCAGTACTTC. V and J are TRBV28 and TRBJ2-7, with TRBD2 identical over 10 bases. The ends lost 7 bases at V and 7 bases at J; junction bases unmatched: 10. This CDR3 is 14 amino acids long. Per the germline V gene, CDR1 is MDHEN and CDR2 is SYDVKM.